The 8 T cell receptor beta chains reported below all come from one sample, sequenced in a study of blood T cell repertoires in COVID-19. Sequencing was performed with immunoSEQ multiplex PCR; in TCRdb, only in-frame clones are kept and a portion is missing. Of about 160,000 clones in the sample, roughly 85% are singletons; the top ten hold 0.85% to 1.2%. Sequencing was done on a sample of peripheral blood. These receptors came from a man aged 35 to 55 with acute or convalescent COVID-19.

This chain connects TRBV6-5 to TRBJ1-6; 11 nucleotides agree with TRBD1. Germline V gives CDR1 MNHEY, CDR2 SVGAGI. The CDR3 sequence is 14 residues long. After removal of 4 bases from V and 9 bases from J, the junction contained 2 bases not matched to a gene. The DNA of the CDR3 is TGTGCCAGCAGTTGGGGGACAGGGGGTTCACCCCTCCACTTT. Its protein is CASSWGTGGSPLHF.

In the case of this clone: In the same sample, other DNA sequences code for this CDR3. V is TRBV9 and J is TRBJ1-1; 7 positions agree with TRBD1. The CDR3 is made up of 14 amino acids. CDR1 and CDR2 (germline): SGDLS, YYNGEE. The trim removed 4 bases at V and 4 bases at J, leaving 7 bases unmatched. CDR3 coding DNA: TGTGCCAGCAGCCCCCGACAGGGAAGCACTGAAGCTTTCTTT. It codes for CASSPRQGSTEAFF.

This chain links TRBV5-1 with TRBJ2-5, with a possible D match to TRBD1 (6 bases). V was clipped by 4 bases and J by 2 bases, with 12 bases between them. The CDR3 is 14 residues long. Germline V gives CDR1 SGHRS, CDR2 YFSETQ. CDR3 in DNA: TGCGCCAGCAGCCTAAGACAGGCTCAAGAGACCCAGTACTTC. It translates to CASSLRQAQETQYF.

This clone showed up just once. The V call is TRBV3-1 (or the pseudogene TRBV3-2), the J call TRBJ1-2; 7 nucleotides align to TRBD1. Germline lookup yields CDR1 LGHDT and CDR2 YNNKEL (reference sequence). The CDR3 has 16 residues. V dropped 4 bases and J dropped 4; count of bases not matched to a gene: 12. The CDR3 sequence is CASSLGTDNRVYGYTF. As DNA, the CDR3 is TGTGCCAGCAGCCTCGGGACAGACAATCGAGTCTATGGCTACACCTTC.

The chain is built from TRBV21-1 and TRBJ2-1; whether TRBD2, the table's D call, matches the DNA was not checked. TRBV21-1 is a known pseudogene. There are 16 residues in the CDR3. The CDR3 is CASSMSLGGGYNEQFF. The CDR3 nucleotides read TGTGCCAGCAGCATGAGCCTCGGGGGGGGTTACAATGAGCAGTTCTTC.

The chain has TRBV28 and TRBJ2-1; D possibly corresponds to TRBD2 (6 bases). V dropped 2 bases and J dropped 3 bases, with 17 bases sitting between them. CDR1 is MDHEN, CDR2 SYDVKM, per germline. The CDR3 loop spans 17 amino acids. The CDR3 DNA reads as TGTGCCAGCAGTTTACGATCTGGAGGGAATCACTACAATGAGCAGTTCTTC. It encodes CASSLRSGGNHYNEQFF.

The chain uses TRBV9 and TRBJ1-6; 10 bases map to TRBD1. The CDR3 has 16 residues. V was clipped by 0 bases and J by 9 bases; unmatched bases: 6. Looked up from germline, CDR1 is SGDLS and CDR2 is YYNGEE. The DNA of the CDR3 is TGTGCCAGCAGCGTAGAAGGGACAGGGGTTTTTTCACCCCTCCACTTT. It yields the protein CASSVEGTGVFSPLHF.

The rearrangement links TRBV28 to TRBJ2-2, with D perhaps TRBD2 (6 bases). Trimming cost V 2 bases and J 1 base, with 8 bases left between them. CDR1 MDHEN and CDR2 SYDVKM come from the germline V gene. CDR3 length: 15 amino acids. The CDR3 spells CASSLEAGNTGELFF. The CDR3, as DNA: TGTGCCAGCAGTTTAGAAGCGGGGAACACCGGGGAGCTGTTTTTT.